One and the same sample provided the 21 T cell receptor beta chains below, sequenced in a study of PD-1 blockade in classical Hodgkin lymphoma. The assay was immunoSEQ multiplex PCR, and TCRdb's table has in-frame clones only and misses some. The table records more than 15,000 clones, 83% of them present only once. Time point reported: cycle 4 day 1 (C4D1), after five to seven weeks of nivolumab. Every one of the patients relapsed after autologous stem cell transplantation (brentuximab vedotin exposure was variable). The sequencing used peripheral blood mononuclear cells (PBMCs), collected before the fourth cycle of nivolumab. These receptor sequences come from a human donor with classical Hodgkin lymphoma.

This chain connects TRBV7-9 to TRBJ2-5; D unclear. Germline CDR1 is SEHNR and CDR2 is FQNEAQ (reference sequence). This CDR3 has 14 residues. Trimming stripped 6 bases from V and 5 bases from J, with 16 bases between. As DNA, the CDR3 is TGTGCCAGCAGTAACGGGCTTTTGGGTGAGACCCAGTACTTC. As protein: CASSNGLLGETQYF.

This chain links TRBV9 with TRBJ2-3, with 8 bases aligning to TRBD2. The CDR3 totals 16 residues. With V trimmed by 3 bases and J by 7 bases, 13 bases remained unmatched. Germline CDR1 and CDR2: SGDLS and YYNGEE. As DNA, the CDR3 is TGTGCCAGCAGCGCCGGACTAGCAGGTTCGGCGAATACGCAGTATTTT. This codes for CASSAGLAGSANTQYF.

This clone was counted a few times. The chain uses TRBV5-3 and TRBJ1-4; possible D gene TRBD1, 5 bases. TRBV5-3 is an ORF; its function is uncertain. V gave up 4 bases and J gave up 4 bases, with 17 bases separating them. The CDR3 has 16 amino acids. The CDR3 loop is CARSPRGGYLNEKLFF. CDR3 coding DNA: TGTGCCAGAAGCCCCCGCGGGGGGTATCTTAATGAAAAACTGTTTTTT.

The CDR3 sequence: CASTVLTGEETQYF. The CDR3 DNA reads as TGCGCCAGCACCGTTTTAACAGGTGAAGAGACCCAGTACTTC. The V gene is TRBV5-1, the J gene TRBJ2-5, with D maybe TRBD1 (5 bases). The CDR3 is 14 amino acids. Germline CDR1 and CDR2: SGHRS and YFSETQ. Trimming shortened V by 6 bases and J by 3 bases, and 15 bases separated the two germline ends.

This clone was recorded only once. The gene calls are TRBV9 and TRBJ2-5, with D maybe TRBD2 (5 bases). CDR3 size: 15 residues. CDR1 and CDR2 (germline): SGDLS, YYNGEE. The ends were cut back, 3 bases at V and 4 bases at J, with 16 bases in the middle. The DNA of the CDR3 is TGTGCCAGCAGCGCGGGGAGCATGAGGTCAGAGACCCAGTACTTC. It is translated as CASSAGSMRSETQYF.

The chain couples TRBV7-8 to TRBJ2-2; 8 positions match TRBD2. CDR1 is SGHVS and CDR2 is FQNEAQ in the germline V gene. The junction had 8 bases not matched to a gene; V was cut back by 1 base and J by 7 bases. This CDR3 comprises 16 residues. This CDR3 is CASSLVNSLAGGELFF. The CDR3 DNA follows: TGTGCCAGCAGCTTAGTTAATAGTCTAGCGGGCGGGGAGCTGTTTTTT.

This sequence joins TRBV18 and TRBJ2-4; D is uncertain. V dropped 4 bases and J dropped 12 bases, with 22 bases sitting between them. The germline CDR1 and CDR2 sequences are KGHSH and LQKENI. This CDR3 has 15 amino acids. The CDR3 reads CASSLNPTRPWAQYF. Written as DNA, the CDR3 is TGTGCCAGCTCACTAAACCCGACACGGCCCTGGGCTCAGTACTTC.

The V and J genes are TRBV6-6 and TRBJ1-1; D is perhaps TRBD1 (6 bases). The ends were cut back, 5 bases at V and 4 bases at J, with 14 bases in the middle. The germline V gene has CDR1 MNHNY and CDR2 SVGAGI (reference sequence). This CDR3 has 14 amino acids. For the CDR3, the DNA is TGTGCCAGCAGTCCCCGGGGGCAGAGCACTGAAGCTTTCTTT. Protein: CASSPRGQSTEAFF.

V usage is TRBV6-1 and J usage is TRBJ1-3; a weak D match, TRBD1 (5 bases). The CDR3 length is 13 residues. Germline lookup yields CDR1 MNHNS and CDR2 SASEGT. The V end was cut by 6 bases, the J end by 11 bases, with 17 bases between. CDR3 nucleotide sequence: TGTGCCAGCAGACGACAGCCGGGGGTGGCCATATATTTT. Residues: CASRRQPGVAIYF.

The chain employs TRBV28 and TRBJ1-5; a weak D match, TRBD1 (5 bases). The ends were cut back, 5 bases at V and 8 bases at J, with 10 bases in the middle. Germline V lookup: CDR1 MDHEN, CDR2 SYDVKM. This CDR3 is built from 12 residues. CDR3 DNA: TGTGCCAGCAGTCAAGGGGAGAAGCCCCAGCATTTT. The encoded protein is CASSQGEKPQHF. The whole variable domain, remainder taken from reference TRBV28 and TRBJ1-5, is DVKVTQSSRYLVKRTGEKVFLECVQDMDHENMFWYRQDPGLGLRLIYFSYDVKMKEKGDIPEGYSVSREKKERFSLILESASTNQTSMYLCASSQGEKPQHFGDGTRLSIL.

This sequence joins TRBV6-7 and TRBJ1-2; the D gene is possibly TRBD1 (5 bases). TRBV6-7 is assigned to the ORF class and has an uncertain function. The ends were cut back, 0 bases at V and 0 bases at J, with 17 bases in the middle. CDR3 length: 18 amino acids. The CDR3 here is CASSYSNLATEANYGYTF. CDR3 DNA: TGTGCCAGCAGTTACTCGAACCTTGCGACAGAAGCTAACTATGGCTACACCTTC.

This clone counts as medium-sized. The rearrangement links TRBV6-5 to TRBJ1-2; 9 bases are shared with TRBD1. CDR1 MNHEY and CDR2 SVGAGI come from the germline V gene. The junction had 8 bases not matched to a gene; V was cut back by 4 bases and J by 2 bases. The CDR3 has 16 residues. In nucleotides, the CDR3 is TGTGCCAGCAGTTTACAGACCGGGACAGGGAACTATGGCTACACCTTC. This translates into CASSLQTGTGNYGYTF.

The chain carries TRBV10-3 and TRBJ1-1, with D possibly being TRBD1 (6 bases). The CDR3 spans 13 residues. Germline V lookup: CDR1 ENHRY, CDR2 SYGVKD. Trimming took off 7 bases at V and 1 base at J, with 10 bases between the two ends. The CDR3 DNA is TGTGCCATCAACACAGGGCCGAACACTGAAGCTTTCTTT. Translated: CAINTGPNTEAFF.

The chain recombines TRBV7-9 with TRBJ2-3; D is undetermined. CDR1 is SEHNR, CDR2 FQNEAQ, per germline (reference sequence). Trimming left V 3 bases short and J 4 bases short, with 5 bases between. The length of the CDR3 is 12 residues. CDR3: CASSFSSDTQYF. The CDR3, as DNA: TGTGCCAGCAGCTTCTCATCAGATACGCAGTATTTT.

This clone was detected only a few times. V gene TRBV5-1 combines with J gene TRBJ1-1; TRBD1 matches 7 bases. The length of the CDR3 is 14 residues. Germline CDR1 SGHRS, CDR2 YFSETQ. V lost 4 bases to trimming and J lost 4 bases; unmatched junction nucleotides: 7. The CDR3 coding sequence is TGCGCCAGCAGCCCAGGGGGTGTGGGCACTGAAGCTTTCTTT. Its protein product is CASSPGGVGTEAFF.

This CDR3 reads CASSLGLAGRVSGTDTQYF. The DNA for the CDR3 is TGTGCCAGCAGCTTAGGTCTAGCGGGGAGAGTAAGTGGCACAGATACGCAGTATTTT. V usage is TRBV7-3 and J usage is TRBJ2-3; TRBD2 matches 9 bases. In germline, CDR1 is SGHTA, CDR2 FQGTGA. This CDR3 is 19 amino acids long. Losses at the gene ends were 2 bases for V and 1 base for J; bases not matched to a gene: 13. The full variable domain, its missing parts supplied by reference TRBV7-3 and TRBJ2-3, is GAGVSQTPSNKVTEKGKYVELRCDPISGHTALYWYRQSLGQGPEFLIYFQGTGAADDSGLPNDRFFAVRPEGSVSTLKIQRTERGDSAVYLCASSLGLAGRVSGTDTQYFGPGTRLTVL.

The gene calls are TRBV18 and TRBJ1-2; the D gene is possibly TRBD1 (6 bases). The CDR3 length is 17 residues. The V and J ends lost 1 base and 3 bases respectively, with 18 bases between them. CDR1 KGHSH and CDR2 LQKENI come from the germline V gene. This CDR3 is CASSPQQGYGGHYGYTF. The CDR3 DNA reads TGTGCCAGCTCACCACAACAGGGATACGGGGGGCACTATGGCTACACCTTC.

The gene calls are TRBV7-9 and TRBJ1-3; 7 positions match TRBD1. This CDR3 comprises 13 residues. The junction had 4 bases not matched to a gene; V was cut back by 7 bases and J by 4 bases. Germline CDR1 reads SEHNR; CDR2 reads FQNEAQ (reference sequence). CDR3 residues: CASTKGAGNTIYF. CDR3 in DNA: TGTGCCAGCACCAAGGGGGCGGGAAACACCATATATTTT. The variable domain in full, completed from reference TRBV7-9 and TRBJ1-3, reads DTGVSQNPRHKITKRGQNVTFRCDPISEHNRLYWYRQTLGQGPEFLTYFQNEAQLEKSRLLSDRFSAERPKGSFSTLEIQRTEQGDSAMYLCASTKGAGNTIYFGEGSWLTVV.

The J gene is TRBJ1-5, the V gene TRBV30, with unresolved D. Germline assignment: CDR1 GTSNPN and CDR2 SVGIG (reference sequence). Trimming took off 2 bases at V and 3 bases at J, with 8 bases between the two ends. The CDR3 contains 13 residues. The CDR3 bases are TGTGCCTGGAGTTCCGGGGACAATCAGCCCCAGCATTTT. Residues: CAWSSGDNQPQHF. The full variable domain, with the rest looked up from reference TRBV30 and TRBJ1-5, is SQTIHQWPATLVQPVGSPLSLECTVEGTSNPNLYWYRQAAGRGLQLLFYSVGIGQISSEVPQNLSASRPQDRQFILSSKKLLLSDSGFYLCAWSSGDNQPQHFGDGTRLSIL.

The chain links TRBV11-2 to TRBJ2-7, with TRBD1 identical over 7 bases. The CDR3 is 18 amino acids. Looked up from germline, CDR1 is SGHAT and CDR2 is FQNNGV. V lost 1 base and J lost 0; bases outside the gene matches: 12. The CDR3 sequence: CASSLGRGGQTVSYEQYF. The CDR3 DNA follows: TGTGCCAGCAGCTTAGGTCGAGGGGGACAGACCGTCTCCTACGAGCAGTACTTC.

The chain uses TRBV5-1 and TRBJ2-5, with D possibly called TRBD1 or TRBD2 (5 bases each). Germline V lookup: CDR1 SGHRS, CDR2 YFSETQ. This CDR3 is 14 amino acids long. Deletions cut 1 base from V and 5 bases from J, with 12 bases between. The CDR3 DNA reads TGCGCCAGCAGCTTGACGTCGGGGCGGGAGACCCAGTACTTC. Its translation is CASSLTSGRETQYF.